The clone carrying this T cell receptor (beta chain) has just a few counts. What it binds is not known. The data belong to a study of T cell repertoires in cytomegalovirus infection. The CDR3 loop spans 13 amino acids. V dropped 6 bases and J dropped 11 bases, with 19 bases sitting between them. Each CDR3 protein gets one entry after TCRdb re-called the reads with MiXCR. The data contain 400,000 or so distinct CDR3 sequences, less than 20% of them seen just once; the ten biggest clones take up roughly 9%. Regarding the study as a whole: The ex vivo response showed dominance by HLA-C-restricted CMV-specific TCR beta clonotypes.

This TCR came from a human donor in good health (CMV status not recorded). Some clones in this sample may be carry-over from other donors' samples. Material: PBMCs. V and J are TRBV12-3 or TRBV12-4 and TRBJ1-2; D possibly corresponds to TRBD1 (6 bases). Here the CDR3 reads CASSLLSTGIYTF. Written as DNA, the CDR3 is TGTGCCAGCAGCCTTCTTTCGACAGGCATTTACACCTTC.